This T cell receptor (beta chain) was profiled in a study of T cell responses to AZD1222 COVID-19 vaccine. Clones were read by immunoSEQ multiplex PCR, and TCRdb kept only the in-frame ones, dropping some. This sample has about 130,000 clones, with roughly 92% found just once. J gave up 6 bases and V 6 bases, and 4 bases lay outside the gene matches. This CDR3 is 14 amino acids long. The germline V gene has CDR1 ENHRY and CDR2 SYGVKD. This sequence was found in an adult who received the AZD1222 COVID-19 vaccine. This sequence joins TRBV10-3 and TRBJ2-1; TRBD1 aligns across 11 bases. The sample in question was peripheral blood, obtained 28 days after the second AZD1222 dose. As DNA, the CDR3 is TGTGCCATCAGCCGGGACAGGGGGGGCAATGAGCAGTTCTTC. It specifies CAISRDRGGNEQFF.